This is a list of T cell receptor beta chains from one sample in a study of cytomegalovirus exposure and HLA in healthy donors. Method: immunoSEQ multiplex PCR; TCRdb's copy keeps in-frame clones and lacks some. The sample shows about 170,000 clones, around nine tenths of them seen only once. Sequenced input: PBMCs. These TCRs come from a man between 18 and 35 years old in good health and CMV-seropositive. Each CDR3 is given with its conserved first and last residue. The order of the fields is CDR3 protein, CDR3 DNA, D gene, V gene, J gene, clone size. A D gene is named only where the DNA matches it firmly. Size is omitted from some rows. Given values are once, few, many or a class for expanded clones.

CDR3: CASSQDWVGANEKLFF
DNA: TGCGCCAGCAGCCAAGATTGGGTAGGGGCTAATGAAAAACTGTTTTTT
D: -
V: TRBV4-1
J: TRBJ1-4
size: -

CDR3: CASSAGQEVYNYGYTF
DNA: TGTGCCAGCAGCGCCGGACAGGAGGTTTATAACTATGGCTACACCTTC
D: TRBD1
V: TRBV5-6
J: TRBJ1-2
size: -

CDR3: CASSARGPWGREQYF
DNA: TGTGCCAGCAGTGCAAGGGGGCCCTGGGGGCGCGAGCAGTACTTC
D: TRBD1
V: TRBV6-4
J: TRBJ2-7
size: -

CDR3: CASSHHRPGHRRNTGELFF
DNA: TGCGCCAGCAGCCACCACAGGCCCGGACACCGGCGAAACACCGGGGAGCTGTTTTTT
D: -
V: TRBV4-1
J: TRBJ2-2
size: once

CDR3: CASSFQQGLSTEAFF
DNA: TGTGCCAGCAGCTTCCAACAGGGCCTTAGCACTGAAGCTTTCTTT
D: -
V: TRBV7-2
J: TRBJ1-1
size: -

CDR3: CSAQGEKLFF
DNA: TGCAGTGCTCAGGGTGAAAAACTGTTTTTT
D: -
V: TRBV20-1
J: TRBJ1-4
size: -

CDR3: CASAWRGTEAFF
DNA: TGTGCCAGCGCTTGGCGGGGCACTGAAGCTTTCTTT
D: -
V: TRBV6-1
J: TRBJ1-1
size: -

CDR3: CASSDVQYGYTF
DNA: TGTGCCAGCAGTGACGTCCAGTATGGCTACACCTTC
D: -
V: TRBV6-4
J: TRBJ1-2
size: many

CDR3: CAGGQAGYEQYF
DNA: TGCGCCGGGGGACAGGCCGGTTACGAGCAGTACTTC
D: TRBD1
V: TRBV10-2
J: TRBJ2-7
size: -

CDR3: CASSSYFRSNAGAYNEQFF
DNA: TGTGCCAGCAGCTCCTATTTTCGAAGTAACGCGGGGGCGTACAATGAGCAGTTCTTC
D: -
V: TRBV13
J: TRBJ2-1
size: -

CDR3: CASSPGAPGTEAFF
DNA: TGTGCCAGCTCACCGGGGGCCCCAGGCACTGAAGCTTTCTTT
D: -
V: TRBV18
J: TRBJ1-1
size: -

CDR3: CASSQGLQETQYF
DNA: TGCGCCAGCAGCCAGGGACTTCAAGAGACCCAGTACTTC
D: -
V: TRBV4-3
J: TRBJ2-5
size: -

CDR3: CASSTGTGGYEQYF
DNA: TGTGCCAGCAGCACAGGGACAGGGGGCTACGAGCAGTACTTC
D: TRBD1
V: TRBV11-2
J: TRBJ2-7
size: -

CDR3: CASSWGTGAQPQHF
DNA: TGTGCCAGCAGCTGGGGGACAGGGGCTCAGCCCCAGCATTTT
D: TRBD1
V: TRBV5-6
J: TRBJ1-5
size: -

CDR3: CASSRDRGYEQFF
DNA: TGTGCCAGCAGCCGAGACAGGGGGTATGAGCAGTTCTTC
D: TRBD1
V: TRBV7-2
J: TRBJ2-1
size: -

CDR3: CASSIGGPGQGKTDTQYF
DNA: TGTGCCAGTAGTATAGGGGGACCGGGACAGGGGAAAACAGATACGCAGTATTTT
D: TRBD1
V: TRBV19
J: TRBJ2-3
size: -

CDR3: CASSFGDSYEQYF
DNA: TGTGCCAGCAGCTTCGGTGACAGTTACGAGCAGTACTTC
D: -
V: TRBV5-6
J: TRBJ2-7
size: -

CDR3: CASSSGQGPKTQYF
DNA: TGTGCCAGCAGCTCCGGACAGGGCCCGAAGACCCAGTACTTC
D: TRBD1
V: TRBV5-6
J: TRBJ2-5
size: -

CDR3: CASSIARHRELFF
DNA: TGTGCCAGTAGTATAGCGCGGCATAGGGAGCTGTTTTTT
D: -
V: TRBV19
J: TRBJ2-2
size: -

CDR3: CASMEGYYGYTF
DNA: TGTGCCAGTATGGAGGGCTACTATGGCTACACCTTC
D: -
V: TRBV19
J: TRBJ1-2
size: few

CDR3: CASSLRQGEGYTF
DNA: TGTGCCAGCAGCCTCAGACAGGGGGAGGGCTACACCTTC
D: TRBD1
V: TRBV7-9
J: TRBJ1-2
size: once

CDR3: CASSRTLSSYEQYF
DNA: TGTGCCAGCAGTAGGACACTTAGCTCCTACGAGCAGTACTTC
D: -
V: TRBV2
J: TRBJ2-7
size: -

CDR3: CASGRGDTQYF
DNA: TGTGCCAGCGGCCGGGGAGATACGCAGTATTTT
D: -
V: TRBV25-1
J: TRBJ2-3
size: few

CDR3: CAISGLLLAGDRYEQYF
DNA: TGTGCCATCAGCGGTCTTTTACTAGCGGGAGATCGCTACGAGCAGTACTTC
D: TRBD2
V: TRBV10-3
J: TRBJ2-7
size: once

CDR3: CASSLPDRGYGYTF
DNA: TGTGCCAGCAGCTTACCGGACAGGGGCTATGGCTACACCTTC
D: TRBD1
V: TRBV7-8
J: TRBJ1-2
size: -

CDR3: CASSIQGGYEQYF
DNA: TGTGCCAGCAGCATACAGGGGGGATACGAGCAGTACTTC
D: TRBD1
V: TRBV5-6
J: TRBJ2-7
size: few

CDR3: CASSLDRLTYEQYF
DNA: TGTGCCAGCAGTTTGGACAGGCTAACCTACGAGCAGTACTTC
D: TRBD1
V: TRBV6-6
J: TRBJ2-7
size: -

CDR3: CASTSGTAEQYF
DNA: TGTGCCAGCACCTCGGGGACAGCCGAGCAGTACTTC
D: TRBD1
V: TRBV27
J: TRBJ2-7
size: -

CDR3: CASSRMMGHQETQYF
DNA: TGTGCCAGCAGCCGAATGATGGGCCACCAAGAGACCCAGTACTTC
D: -
V: TRBV7-2
J: TRBJ2-5
size: -

CDR3: CASDTFGQRGLGELFF
DNA: TGTGCCAGCGACACTTTTGGGCAGCGGGGGCTCGGGGAGCTGTTTTTT
D: TRBD2
V: TRBV2
J: TRBJ2-2
size: -

CDR3: CSTSRQGRTEAFF
DNA: TGCAGCACCTCGCGACAGGGGAGGACTGAAGCTTTCTTT
D: TRBD1
V: TRBV29-1
J: TRBJ1-1
size: -

CDR3: CASRLTSSSPYEQYF
DNA: TGTGCCAGTAGACTGACTTCGTCTAGCCCCTACGAGCAGTACTTC
D: -
V: TRBV19
J: TRBJ2-7
size: few

CDR3: CASSPEWQGAGGYTF
DNA: TGTGCCAGCAGCCCCGAGTGGCAGGGGGCGGGGGGCTACACCTTC
D: TRBD1
V: TRBV7-2
J: TRBJ1-2
size: -

CDR3: CASSLDLGTVTHSEAFF
DNA: TGTGCCAGCAGCTTAGATTTAGGGACAGTTACCCATTCTGAAGCTTTCTTT
D: TRBD1
V: TRBV7-9
J: TRBJ1-1
size: -

CDR3: CASSDGGAISGNTIYF
DNA: TGTGCCAGCAGTGACGGAGGGGCCATATCTGGAAACACCATATATTTT
D: -
V: TRBV6-1
J: TRBJ1-3
size: -

CDR3: CASSPPQGGYGYTF
DNA: TGTGCCAGCTCACCACCACAGGGGGGTTATGGCTACACCTTC
D: TRBD1
V: TRBV18
J: TRBJ1-2
size: -

CDR3: CASSPAGSLTYSNQPQHF
DNA: TGTGCCAGCAGCCCCGCCGGGAGTCTCACATATAGCAATCAGCCCCAGCATTTT
D: -
V: TRBV7-8
J: TRBJ1-5
size: -